This TCR beta chain stems from a study of cytomegalovirus exposure and HLA in healthy donors. On this clone itself: Its antigen is still unknown.

Findings of the study overall: Fewer N-insertions (relative to the roughly 630-donor mean) were reportedly seen in an Asian-associated ancestry cluster in a later analysis.

Trimming took 0 bases from V and 5 from J, leaving 14 bases between them. The germline CDR1 and CDR2 sequences are MGHRA and YSYEKL. The CDR3 totals 16 residues. This PCR relied on a set of 60 Vbeta primers and 13 Jbeta primers. Profiled with immunoSEQ multiplex PCR; TCRdb holds only in-frame clones, not every one. The repertoire holds 150,000 or so clones, with roughly 80% as singletons. The clonotype originates from a female donor in good health and CMV-seronegative. The rearrangement uses TRBV4-1 and TRBJ1-5, with TRBD1 as a possible D gene (5 bases). The sample consisted of PBMCs. CDR3 sequence: CASSQEGKGRYQPQHF. The CDR3 DNA reads TGCGCCAGCAGCCAAGAAGGAAAGGGGCGGTATCAGCCCCAGCATTTT.